Shown below are 29 T cell receptor beta chains from a single sample sequenced in a study of T cell responses to AZD1222 COVID-19 vaccine. Assay used: immunoSEQ multiplex PCR; TCRdb lists only in-frame clones, some missing. The sample yields about 60,000 clones, 70% to 90% seen once. The starting material was peripheral blood, obtained on day 0 of AZD1222 vaccination. These TCRs come from an adult in good health.

The chain carries TRBV5-6 and TRBJ1-2; D is unresolved. V lost 4 bases and J 4 bases, leaving 8 bases between the germline ends. Germline loops: CDR1 SGHDT, CDR2 YYEEEE. The CDR3 is 12 amino acids. CDR3 protein: CASSTGIYGYTF. In DNA form, the CDR3 reads TGTGCCAGCAGCACCGGGATCTATGGCTACACCTTC.

This chain connects TRBV28 to TRBJ2-7, with 8 bases lining up with TRBD2. The CDR3 extends over 13 amino acids. Germline V gene lookup returns CDR1 MDHEN and CDR2 SYDVKM. V trimming: 7 bases; J trimming: 3 bases; junction bases outside the gene matches: 5. The CDR3 DNA follows: TGTGCCAGCATAAGCGGGAGTAACTACGAGCAGTACTTC. Amino acid sequence: CASISGSNYEQYF.

V is TRBV6-5 and J is TRBJ2-7; 10 bases map to TRBD2. The V gene's germline CDR1 is MNHEY and CDR2 SVGAGI. V was clipped by 5 bases and J by 4 bases; unmatched bases: 5. This CDR3 has 14 amino acids. CDR3 loop: CASSPTSGNYEQYF. The CDR3 DNA sequence: TGTGCCAGCAGTCCCACTAGCGGGAATTACGAGCAGTACTTC.

The chain employs TRBV6-1 and TRBJ2-7; possibly TRBD1 for D (6 bases). The CDR3 loop spans 14 amino acids. Germline CDR1 reads MNHNS; CDR2 reads SASEGT. Trimming left V 6 bases short and J 2 bases short, with 14 bases between. CDR3 sequence reads: CASRHRQAPYEQYF. In DNA, the CDR3 is TGTGCCAGCAGACATAGACAGGCCCCCTACGAGCAGTACTTC.

The genes are TRBV4-2 and TRBJ1-5; unclear D gene. The germline gives CDR1 LGHNA, CDR2 YNFKEQ. Trimming cost V 0 bases and J 5 bases, with 11 bases left between them. The CDR3 extends over 15 amino acids. The CDR3 here is CASSQDLAEHQPQHF. The CDR3 coding sequence is TGTGCCAGCAGCCAAGATTTGGCAGAACATCAGCCCCAGCATTTT.

This clone was detected once. This chain joins TRBV10-2 and TRBJ1-4; tentatively, D is TRBD1 (5 bases). The CDR3 loop spans 16 amino acids. V gave up 2 bases and J gave up 3 bases, with 13 bases separating them. The germline gives CDR1 WSHSY, CDR2 SAAADI. CDR3 sequence reads: CASSEAGSNSNEKLFF. CDR3 DNA sequence: TGCGCCAGCAGTGAGGCAGGGTCTAACTCTAATGAAAAACTGTTTTTT.

The chain employs TRBV5-1 and TRBJ1-1, with D perhaps matching TRBD1 (5 bases). Germline values: CDR1 SGHRS, CDR2 YFSETQ. The CDR3 sequence is 16 residues long. Deletions cut 4 bases from V and 5 bases from J, with 21 bases between. In DNA form, the CDR3 reads TGCGCCAGCAGCCTGCTTCTTTTGGGGGGAGCGACTGAAGCTTTCTTT. Translated, it gives CASSLLLLGGATEAFF.

This chain links TRBV6-6 with TRBJ1-3; 10 bases are a match to TRBD1. Germline CDR1 and CDR2: MNHNY and SVGAGI (reference sequence). V dropped 2 bases and J dropped 0; count of bases not matched to a gene: 1. The CDR3 is 16 amino acids. This CDR3 is CASSYGTGASGNTIYF. CDR3 bases: TGTGCCAGCAGTTACGGGACAGGGGCCTCTGGAAACACCATATATTTT.

The rearrangement links TRBV5-1 to TRBJ2-1; D is unresolved. In germline, CDR1 is SGHRS, CDR2 YFSETQ. This CDR3 is built from 14 residues. V was shortened by 4 bases and J by 5 bases, with 13 bases between the two germline ends. CDR3 nucleotides: TGCGCCAGCAGCCAGATTGACGGAAACAATGAGCAGTTCTTC. It yields the protein CASSQIDGNNEQFF.

The chain links TRBV20-1 to TRBJ1-5; 9 bases agree with TRBD1. CDR1 is DFQATT, CDR2 SNEGSKA, per germline (reference sequence). The V and J ends lost 3 bases and 2 bases, in that order; junction bases with no gene match: 8. This CDR3 comprises 16 residues. CDR3 coding DNA: TGCAGTGCTAGTCCCACAGGGGGCTTGGGCAATCAGCCCCAGCATTTT. This gives the protein CSASPTGGLGNQPQHF.

The chain recombines TRBV30 with TRBJ1-1, with 8 bases identical to TRBD1. The CDR3 loop spans 15 amino acids. Germline CDR1 reads GTSNPN; CDR2 reads SVGIG (reference sequence). The trim removed 3 bases at V and 1 base at J, leaving 7 bases unmatched. The chain's CDR3 is CAWRDRERGNTEAFF. CDR3 sequence (DNA): TGTGCCTGGAGGGACAGGGAACGGGGGAACACTGAAGCTTTCTTT.

This CDR3 reads CASSFGNQNTEAFF. The CDR3 bases are TGCGCCAGCAGCTTCGGTAACCAGAACACTGAAGCTTTCTTT. The V and J genes are TRBV5-1 and TRBJ1-1; D unresolved. Trimming took 2 bases from V and 1 from J, leaving 9 bases between them. The germline CDR1 and CDR2 sequences are SGHRS and YFSETQ. The CDR3 consists of 14 residues.

The chain is built from TRBV3-1 (or the pseudogene TRBV3-2) and TRBJ1-1; unclear D gene. Looked up from germline, CDR1 is LGHDT and CDR2 is YNNKEL (reference sequence). V lost 4 bases, J lost 4 bases, and 10 bases lay in between. The CDR3 totals 13 residues. The CDR3 protein is CASSPQEGTEAFF. The CDR3 bases are TGTGCCAGCAGCCCGCAGGAGGGCACTGAAGCTTTCTTT.

The chain has TRBV19 and TRBJ1-5; D is ambiguous. This CDR3 contains 14 residues. V lost 5 bases to trimming and J lost 3 bases, with 11 bases between them. Per germline, CDR1 LNHDA and CDR2 SQIVND (reference sequence). CDR3 coding DNA: TGTGCCAGTAGTCCGTCTAAGACCAATCAGCCCCAGCATTTT. Encoded protein: CASSPSKTNQPQHF.

The chain employs TRBV3-1 (or the pseudogene TRBV3-2) and TRBJ2-2, with D uncertain. V was cut by 2 bases and J by 2 bases, with 3 bases left in between. The length of the CDR3 is 13 residues. Germline CDR1 LGHDT, CDR2 YNNKEL (reference sequence). The CDR3 sequence is CASSQSNTGELFF. The CDR3 DNA reads as TGTGCCAGCAGCCAAAGTAACACCGGGGAGCTGTTTTTT.

The CDR3 loop reads CASSLGLAGVRETQYF. DNA for the CDR3: TGTGCCAGCAGCTTAGGGCTAGCGGGAGTCCGAGAGACCCAGTACTTC. This chain connects TRBV7-2 to TRBJ2-5, with 10 bases matching TRBD2. Per the germline V gene, CDR1 is SGHTA and CDR2 is FQGNSA. Trimming took 1 base from V and 4 from J; bases not matched to a gene: 6. This CDR3 region has 16 residues.

J is TRBJ2-7 and V is TRBV19; TRBD1 agrees at 9 bases. V lost 3 bases, J lost 6 bases, and 6 bases stayed unmatched. There are 14 residues in the CDR3. The germline CDR1 and CDR2 sequences are LNHDA and SQIVND (reference sequence). In DNA, the CDR3 is TGTGCCAGTAGTATTGAGGGACAGGGAGGCGAGCAGTACTTC. This sequence encodes CASSIEGQGGEQYF.

A single count supports this clone. The genes are TRBV19 and TRBJ2-7; the D gene is possibly TRBD1 (7 bases). CDR3 size: 14 residues. Trimming left V 5 bases short and J 6 bases short, with 17 bases between. Germline V lookup: CDR1 LNHDA, CDR2 SQIVND (reference sequence). This chain's CDR3 is CASSLSNRGGEQYF. Here the CDR3 DNA reads TGTGCCAGTAGTTTGAGCAACAGGGGAGGCGAGCAGTACTTC.

The chain carries TRBV15 and TRBJ1-2; D gene ambiguous. The CDR3 totals 13 residues. CDR1 is LNHNV, CDR2 YYDKDF, per germline (reference sequence). Trimming left V 0 bases short and J 6 bases short, with 8 bases between. The CDR3 sequence: CATSRDGRDGYTF. The CDR3 bases are TGTGCCACCAGCAGAGATGGCAGAGATGGCTACACCTTC.

V and J are TRBV13 and TRBJ2-3, with TRBD2 identical over 10 bases. Germline loops: CDR1 PRHDT, CDR2 FYEKMQ (reference sequence). V trimming: 5 bases; J trimming: 1 base; junction bases outside the gene matches: 0. This CDR3 comprises 14 residues. The CDR3 region is CASSLAGGTDTQYF. The CDR3 DNA sequence: TGTGCCAGCAGCCTAGCGGGGGGCACAGATACGCAGTATTTT.

The chain has TRBV29-1 and TRBJ1-2; D uncertain. V was trimmed by 7 bases and J by 2 bases, leaving 8 bases between them. This CDR3 has 11 residues. The germline V gene encodes CDR1 SQVTM and CDR2 ANQGSEA. For the CDR3, the DNA is TGCAGCGCCGACGGGAACTATGGCTACACCTTC. Its translation: CSADGNYGYTF.

The chain uses TRBV4-1 and TRBJ1-4, with D perhaps TRBD1 (5 bases). The ends were cut back, 1 base at V and 5 bases at J, with 11 bases in the middle. The CDR3 runs to 15 residues. Per germline, CDR1 MGHRA and CDR2 YSYEKL. CDR3 sequence: CASSQADISNEKLFF. CDR3 DNA: TGCGCCAGCAGCCAAGCGGACATTTCGAATGAAAAACTGTTTTTT.

The chain couples TRBV7-8 to TRBJ1-1, with TRBD1 matching 7 bases. The germline V gene has CDR1 SGHVS and CDR2 FQNEAQ. Germline trimming cut 5 bases from V and 5 bases from J; bases unmatched to any gene: 11. This CDR3 comprises 15 residues. CDR3 region: CASSGDSLTGTEAFF. The CDR3 DNA reads TGTGCCAGCAGCGGGGACAGCCTAACAGGAACTGAAGCTTTCTTT.

V gene TRBV13 combines with J gene TRBJ2-7; D tentatively reads TRBD1 or TRBD2 (6 bases each). The CDR3 has 12 amino acids. Per the germline V gene, CDR1 is PRHDT and CDR2 is FYEKMQ (reference sequence). The germline V and J ends were trimmed by 5 bases and 6 bases, with 11 bases remaining between them. The CDR3 loop is CASSTSRGEQYF. In DNA, the CDR3 is TGTGCCAGCAGCACTAGCAGGGGCGAGCAGTACTTC.

V and J are TRBV7-9 and TRBJ2-3; 7 bases fit TRBD2. V shed 10 bases, J shed 4 bases, and the junction held 8 bases outside the gene matches. Germline V lookup: CDR1 SEHNR, CDR2 FQNEAQ (reference sequence). This CDR3 spans 13 amino acids. In nucleotides, the CDR3 is TGTGCCACCACACTTGCGGGGGCAGATACGCAGTATTTT. The encoded protein is CATTLAGADTQYF.

The chain couples TRBV28 to TRBJ2-5; D may be TRBD2 (5 bases). CDR1 is MDHEN, CDR2 SYDVKM, per germline. The CDR3 sequence is 14 residues long. The V gene lost 5 bases and the J gene lost 7 bases, with 17 bases spanning the gap. This CDR3 reads CASSLSRVTGTQYF. CDR3 DNA: TGTGCCAGCAGTCTTTCGAGGGTAACTGGGACCCAGTACTTC. Complete variable domain (other parts from reference TRBV28 and TRBJ2-5): DVKVTQSSRYLVKRTGEKVFLECVQDMDHENMFWYRQDPGLGLRLIYFSYDVKMKEKGDIPEGYSVSREKKERFSLILESASTNQTSMYLCASSLSRVTGTQYFGPGTRLLVL.

The V call is TRBV9, the J call TRBJ1-2, with D possibly being TRBD1 (5 bases). CDR3 size: 13 residues. Germline assignment: CDR1 SGDLS and CDR2 YYNGEE. Trimming shortened V by 5 bases and J by 5 bases, and 13 bases separated the two germline ends. CDR3: CASREEAGYGYTF. The CDR3 DNA sequence: TGTGCCAGCAGGGAGGAAGCAGGGTATGGCTACACCTTC.

Details on this clone: The junction differs from germline at one of its ends, possibly a read error. V is TRBV7-7 and J is TRBJ2-5; 7 bases line up with TRBD2. There are 15 residues in the CDR3. Germline V gives CDR1 SSHAT, CDR2 FNYEAQ (reference sequence). The CDR3 protein is CASSSSQGREETQYF. Here the CDR3 DNA reads TGTGCTAGCAGCTCAAGTCAAGGGAGGGAAGAGACCCAGTACTTC.

The V gene is TRBV9, the J gene TRBJ1-3; D is unclear. This CDR3 region has 13 residues. Germline CDR1 and CDR2: SGDLS and YYNGEE. V was shortened by 4 bases and J by 2 bases, with 7 bases between the two germline ends. As DNA, the CDR3 is TGTGCCAGCAGCCCCCGTCCTGGAAACACCATATATTTT. Encoded protein: CASSPRPGNTIYF.